Each of the 26 T cell receptor beta chains below was sequenced from the same sample in a study of PD-L1 blockade in urothelial cancer. Method: immunoSEQ multiplex PCR; TCRdb's copy keeps in-frame clones and lacks some. The data hold tens of thousands of clones, with 84% observed a single time. The source material was PBMCs, sampled around atezolizumab (anti-PD-L1) treatment. These receptors were obtained from a man between 65 and 85 years old with urothelial cancer.

This clone was seen only once. V and J are TRBV29-1 and TRBJ1-1, with a weak D call TRBD1 (5 bases). This CDR3 has 13 residues. Germline-derived CDR1 and CDR2 are SQVTM and ANQGSEA. Trimming cost V 2 bases and J 0 bases, with 7 bases left between them. CDR3 sequence: CSVERGMNTEAFF. The CDR3 DNA is TGCAGCGTTGAAAGGGGTATGAACACTGAAGCTTTCTTT.

V and J are TRBV9 and TRBJ2-7; 10 bases agree with TRBD1. The CDR3 is 17 residues long. Germline CDR1 reads SGDLS; CDR2 reads YYNGEE. V shed 4 bases and J 2 bases; nucleotides not matched to a gene: 12. The CDR3 loop reads CASSTSGTGEDPYEQYF. CDR3 DNA: TGTGCCAGCAGCACGTCGGGGACAGGGGAAGACCCCTACGAGCAGTACTTC.

The rearrangement links TRBV5-1 to TRBJ2-7, with unresolved D. Germline CDR1 is SGHRS and CDR2 is YFSETQ. V dropped 6 bases and J dropped 1 base, with 8 bases sitting between them. The CDR3 covers 12 residues. CDR3 DNA sequence: TGCGCCAGCAAAGAGGATTCCTACGAGCAGTACTTC. Residues: CASKEDSYEQYF.

The chain joins TRBV28 to TRBJ2-7; 14 bases align to TRBD2. The V gene's germline CDR1 is MDHEN and CDR2 SYDVKM. The CDR3 covers 16 residues. Germline trimming cut 5 bases from V and 2 bases from J; bases unmatched to any gene: 5. CDR3 bases: TGTGCCAGCAGTCGCCCGACTAGCGGGAGGGCCTACGAGCAGTACTTC. Residues: CASSRPTSGRAYEQYF.

The chain combines TRBV7-2 with TRBJ2-1; the D is unclear. CDR1 SGHTA and CDR2 FQGNSA come from the germline V gene. V was shortened by 5 bases and J by 10 bases, with 9 bases between the two germline ends. The CDR3 length is 11 residues. This CDR3 reads CASSILVEQFF. The CDR3 DNA reads as TGTGCCAGCAGCATCCTAGTAGAGCAGTTCTTC.

The chain has TRBV27 and TRBJ1-3; 7 positions match TRBD1. The CDR3 has 14 amino acids. The V gene end was trimmed by 5 bases and the J gene end by 1 base; junction bases not matched to a gene: 2. In germline, CDR1 is MNHEY, CDR2 SMNVEV (reference sequence). CDR3 nucleotide sequence: TGTGCCAGCAGTCCACAGGGGTCTGGAAACACCATATATTTT. Translated: CASSPQGSGNTIYF.

The chain has TRBV28 and TRBJ1-4; no reliable D call. The V end lost 3 bases, the J end lost 5 bases, and 16 bases lay between the germline ends. The CDR3 is 16 amino acids. The germline gives CDR1 MDHEN, CDR2 SYDVKM. CDR3 nucleotide sequence: TGTGCCAGCAGTTTCCTAGGCGGACGGAGGAATGAAAAACTGTTTTTT. Protein sequence: CASSFLGGRRNEKLFF.

V and J are TRBV28 and TRBJ2-4, with 9 bases identical to TRBD2. The J segment lost 0 bases and the V segment lost 3 bases, leaving 6 bases of the junction unmatched. CDR3 length: 17 amino acids. From germline, CDR1 is MDHEN and CDR2 SYDVKM. In nucleotides, the CDR3 is TGTGCCAGCAGTTTTAACCCGGGACTAGCAGCCAAAAACATTCAGTACTTC. Protein sequence: CASSFNPGLAAKNIQYF.

The chain carries TRBV5-1 and TRBJ2-1; D may be TRBD2 (5 bases). The CDR3 contains 14 residues. The V end lost 8 bases, the J end lost 3 bases, and 15 bases lay between the germline ends. Per the germline V gene, CDR1 is SGHRS and CDR2 is YFSETQ. For the CDR3, the DNA is TGCGCCAGTACCCCTACCGGGAACTACAATGAGCAGTTCTTC. Translated: CASTPTGNYNEQFF.

This chain connects TRBV5-1 to TRBJ2-3; the match to TRBD2 covers 12 bases. V dropped 4 bases and J dropped 14; count of bases not matched to a gene: 2. The germline V gene encodes CDR1 SGHRS and CDR2 YFSETQ. CDR3 length equals 11 residues. The CDR3 DNA sequence: TGCGCCAGCAGCGGACTAGCGGGACCGTATTTT. Translating it yields CASSGLAGPYF.

The chain employs TRBV7-6 and TRBJ2-4; 8 bases line up with TRBD1. CDR1 SGHVS and CDR2 FNYEAQ come from the germline V gene. The CDR3 runs to 15 residues. J was trimmed by 6 bases and V by 1 base; bases with no gene match: 5. The CDR3 here is CASSLGQGMVNIQYF. In nucleotides, the CDR3 is TGTGCCAGCAGCTTAGGACAGGGGATGGTAAACATTCAGTACTTC.

The chain has TRBV10-1 and TRBJ2-1; tentatively, D is TRBD1 (6 bases). Germline V gives CDR1 WNHNN, CDR2 SYGVQD (reference sequence). Trimming left V 3 bases short and J 2 bases short, with 11 bases between. CDR3 size: 15 residues. The CDR3 spells CASSDLQGTYNEQFF. The CDR3 nucleotides are TGCGCCAGCAGTGATCTACAGGGAACCTACAATGAGCAGTTCTTC.

This chain joins TRBV30 and TRBJ2-7; TRBD1 matches 9 bases. With 0 bases clipped from V and 0 bases from J, the junction kept 6 bases outside the gene matches. This CDR3 comprises 16 residues. Germline values: CDR1 GTSNPN, CDR2 SVGIG (reference sequence). CDR3 protein: CAWSVGGTGISYEQYF. As DNA, the CDR3 is TGTGCCTGGAGTGTAGGTGGGACAGGGATCTCCTACGAGCAGTACTTC.

The chain is built from TRBV5-6 and TRBJ2-7; weak D call: TRBD2 (5 bases). V lost 2 bases and J lost 0, with 15 bases in between. There are 16 residues in the CDR3. Germline assignment: CDR1 SGHDT and CDR2 YYEEEE. The chain's CDR3 is CASSLNRKRSSYEQYF. Written as DNA, the CDR3 is TGTGCCAGCAGCTTAAACCGGAAGCGGAGCTCCTACGAGCAGTACTTC.

The V and J genes are TRBV28 and TRBJ1-2; tentatively, D is TRBD1 (6 bases). Per the germline V gene, CDR1 is MDHEN and CDR2 is SYDVKM. The CDR3 has 18 residues. The ends were cut back, 7 bases at V and 4 bases at J, with 28 bases in the middle. CDR3 protein: CASTRVALGQTRFYGYTF. The CDR3 bases are TGTGCCAGCACCCGCGTGGCCCTCGGACAGACGCGGTTCTATGGCTACACCTTC.

This clone was counted between two and nine times. This chain uses TRBV21-1 with TRBJ2-7; no DNA check was done on the table's D call, TRBD2. TRBV21-1 is a pseudogene locus. CDR3 length: 18 residues. The CDR3: CASSKALLSGLPHYEQYF. CDR3 DNA: TGTGCCAGCAGCAAAGCGCTCTTATCGGGACTACCACACTACGAGCAGTACTTC.

The chain couples TRBV2 to TRBJ2-2; the match to TRBD1 covers 7 bases. This CDR3 comprises 15 residues. The germline CDR1 and CDR2 sequences are SNHLY and FYNNEI. Trimming cost V 6 bases and J 0 bases; bases outside gene matches: 4. The CDR3 nucleotides are TGTGCCAGCAGAGGACAGGACCCGAACACCGGGGAGCTGTTTTTT. This encodes CASRGQDPNTGELFF.

This clone was seen just once. The chain couples TRBV6-4 to TRBJ2-1; 12 bases fit TRBD2. The CDR3 loop spans 15 amino acids. Germline V gives CDR1 MRHNA, CDR2 SNTAGT. Trimming at V came to 4 bases and at J to 5 bases, leaving 3 bases not matched to a gene. The CDR3 region is CASSVTSGSHNEQFF. CDR3 in DNA: TGTGCCAGCAGTGTGACTAGCGGGAGCCACAATGAGCAGTTCTTC.

The chain joins TRBV7-6 to TRBJ2-3; no clear D gene. V gave up 7 bases and J gave up 1 base, with 15 bases separating them. Germline values: CDR1 SGHVS, CDR2 FNYEAQ. This CDR3 region has 15 residues. This CDR3 is CASTPWVGGTDTQYF. The CDR3 DNA sequence: TGTGCCAGCACCCCTTGGGTCGGAGGCACAGATACGCAGTATTTT. Supplemented by reference TRBV7-6 and TRBJ2-3, the full variable domain reads GAGVSQSPRYKVTKRGQDVALRCDPISGHVSLYWYRQALGQGPEFLTYFNYEAQQDKSGLPNDRFSAERPEGSISTLTIQRTEQRDSAMYRCASTPWVGGTDTQYFGPGTRLTVL.

The rearrangement links TRBV28 to TRBJ1-2, with D possibly being TRBD1 (6 bases). Trimming took off 6 bases at V and 5 bases at J, with 13 bases between the two ends. Per germline, CDR1 MDHEN and CDR2 SYDVKM. This CDR3 region has 13 residues. CDR3 DNA: TGTGCCAGCAGCCCTCCTACAGGGTATGGCTACACCTTC. The encoded protein is CASSPPTGYGYTF.

The chain links TRBV5-1 to TRBJ2-5, with D possibly being TRBD1 (6 bases). CDR1 is SGHRS, CDR2 YFSETQ, per germline. The V end was cut by 2 bases, the J end by 1 base, with 12 bases between. The CDR3 is 15 residues long. CDR3 DNA: TGCGCCAGCAGCTTCCAACAGGGCCCCCAAGAGACCCAGTACTTC. Translating it yields CASSFQQGPQETQYF.

The chain is built from TRBV19 and TRBJ2-1; 12 bases match TRBD2. Trimming took 7 bases from V and 9 from J; bases not matched to a gene: 10. The CDR3 covers 15 residues. CDR1 and CDR2 (germline): LNHDA, SQIVND (reference sequence). In nucleotides, the CDR3 is TGTGCCAGTACCTCACTAGCGGGAGGAGTGGGTGAGCAGTTCTTC. Its translation is CASTSLAGGVGEQFF.

The rearrangement links TRBV7-6 to TRBJ1-1, with 8 bases fitting TRBD1. From germline, CDR1 is SGHVS and CDR2 FNYEAQ. CDR3 size: 14 residues. With V trimmed by 2 bases and J by 4 bases, 3 bases remained unmatched. The CDR3 sequence: CASSLQGAGTEAFF. DNA for the CDR3: TGTGCCAGCAGCTTACAGGGGGCGGGCACTGAAGCTTTCTTT.

The DNA for the CDR3 is TGCAGTGCTGACACGGTTGGCTACACCTTC. Residues: CSADTVGYTF. The chain couples TRBV20-1 to TRBJ1-2; D is unresolved. The V end lost 5 bases, the J end lost 7 bases, and 8 bases lay between the germline ends. CDR3 size: 10 residues. Per germline, CDR1 DFQATT and CDR2 SNEGSKA (reference sequence).

The chain is built from TRBV29-1 and TRBJ1-3; the D is unclear. Germline V gene lookup returns CDR1 SQVTM and CDR2 ANQGSEA. V gave up 1 base and J gave up 4 bases, with 5 bases separating them. CDR3 length: 12 amino acids. The CDR3 bases are TGCAGCGTTGAAGTATCCGGAAACACCATATATTTT. Residues: CSVEVSGNTIYF. The entire variable domain, with the rest obtained from reference TRBV29-1 and TRBJ1-3, is as follows: SAVISQKPSRDICQRGTSLTIQCQVDSQVTMMFWYRQQPGQSLTLIATANQGSEATYESGFVIDKFPISRPNLTFSTLTVSNMSPEDSSIYLCSVEVSGNTIYFGEGSWLTVV.

The V call is TRBV9, the J call TRBJ2-3; 9 bases align to TRBD2. This CDR3 is built from 14 residues. Germline trimming cut 4 bases from V and 3 bases from J; bases unmatched to any gene: 3. Per the germline V gene, CDR1 is SGDLS and CDR2 is YYNGEE. The CDR3 loop reads CASSPGLATDTQYF. In DNA form, the CDR3 reads TGTGCCAGCAGCCCTGGACTAGCGACAGATACGCAGTATTTT. Full variable domain (outside the CDR3, taken from reference TRBV9 and TRBJ2-3): DSGVTQTPKHLITATGQRVTLRCSPRSGDLSVYWYQQSLDQGLQFLIQYYNGEERAKGNILERFSAQQFPDLHSELNLSSLELGDSALYFCASSPGLATDTQYFGPGTRLTVL.